This is a list of T cell receptor beta chains from one sample in a study of beta chain features in type 1 diabetes. The data were produced by immunoSEQ multiplex PCR, yet TCRdb's version contains in-frame clones alone and is incomplete. The sample shows about 470,000 clones, over 25% of them seen only once. Sequencing was performed on naive CD4+ T cells from blood. Receptors were obtained from a man in his late teens or twenties in good health. CDR3s include the opening cysteine and the closing phenylalanine or tryptophan. Fields, in order: clone size, J gene, V gene, D gene, CDR3 protein, CDR3 DNA. The D gene is left open where the match is weak. The size entry is marked missing in some rows and otherwise reads once, few, many or a size class.

>few|TRBJ1-1|TRBV29-1|-
CSVSQGTNTEAFF
TGCAGCGTTTCTCAGGGGACGAACACTGAAGCTTTCTTT
>few|TRBJ2-5|TRBV6-6|-
CARPPGRQETQYF
TGTGCCCGGCCCCCAGGGAGGCAAGAGACCCAGTACTTC
>once|TRBJ2-7|TRBV30|TRBD1
CAWSRGQGLSYEQYF
TGTGCCTGGAGCCGCGGACAGGGCTTGTCTTACGAGCAGTACTTC
>few|TRBJ2-2|TRBV7-8|-
CASSTREFPTGELFF
TGTGCCAGCAGCACTCGAGAATTCCCCACCGGGGAGCTGTTTTTT
>-|TRBJ2-2|TRBV7-3|-
CASSFLERGELFF
TGTGCCAGCAGCTTCCTAGAAAGGGGGGAGCTGTTTTTT
>-|TRBJ2-7|TRBV2|-
CASSGKGGGQQYF
TGTGCCAGCAGTGGCAAAGGGGGAGGCCAGCAGTACTTC
>few|TRBJ2-7|TRBV9|-
CAGSPYEQYF
TGTGCCGGATCTCCTTACGAGCAGTACTTC
>few|TRBJ2-1|TRBV18|TRBD2
CASSPGVAGGPVFYNEQFF
TGTGCCAGCTCTCCCGGGGTAGCGGGAGGGCCGGTCTTCTACAATGAGCAGTTCTTC
>-|TRBJ1-2|TRBV10-3|-
CAISESSGVNYGYTF
TGTGCCATCAGTGAGTCGTCAGGAGTTAACTATGGCTACACCTTC
>few|TRBJ1-2|TRBV7-3|TRBD1
CASSLIGGSYGYTF
TGTGCCAGCAGCTTAATAGGGGGCAGCTATGGCTACACCTTC
>-|TRBJ2-1|TRBV5-1|-
CASSLNPRGSYNEQFF
TGCGCCAGCAGCTTAAACCCACGGGGTTCCTACAATGAGCAGTTCTTC
>once|TRBJ2-3|TRBV27|TRBD2
CASSLWKVAGGLDTQYF
TGTGCCAGCAGTTTATGGAAGGTAGCGGGAGGGTTAGATACGCAGTATTTT
>-|TRBJ1-1|TRBV14|-
CASSQDGGLLNTEAFF
TGTGCCAGCAGCCAAGATGGCGGACTTTTGAACACTGAAGCTTTCTTT
>-|TRBJ2-3|TRBV5-1|-
CASSLTTTDTQYF
TGCGCCAGCAGCTTGACAACTACAGATACGCAGTATTTT
>-|TRBJ1-5|TRBV9|-
CASSVEGNSNQPQHF
TGTGCCAGCAGCGTAGAGGGTAATAGCAATCAGCCCCAGCATTTT
>few|TRBJ2-1|TRBV30|-
CAWGGVSPLGEQFF
TGTGCCTGGGGGGGTGTCTCGCCTTTGGGTGAGCAGTTCTTC
>-|TRBJ2-3|TRBV27|TRBD2
CASSLRLATDTQYF
TGTGCCAGCAGTCTCAGACTAGCCACAGATACGCAGTATTTT
>-|TRBJ2-1|TRBV11-3|-
CASSLDTQYNEQFF
TGTGCCAGCAGCTTAGATACCCAGTACAATGAGCAGTTCTTC
>-|TRBJ2-7|TRBV5-1|-
CASSLEAGTYEQYF
TGCGCCAGCAGCTTGGAGGCAGGGACCTACGAGCAGTACTTC
>few|TRBJ2-1|TRBV30|-
CAWGTEWGNEQFF
TGTGCCTGGGGAACGGAATGGGGGAATGAGCAGTTCTTC
>few|TRBJ2-7|TRBV7-2|TRBD1
CASSSAGTGWYEQYF
TGTGCCAGCAGCTCAGCCGGGACAGGGTGGTACGAGCAGTACTTC
>-|TRBJ2-7|TRBV7-6|-
CASSLSGYEQYF
TGTGCCAGCAGCTTGTCCGGCTACGAGCAGTACTTC
>few|TRBJ2-7|TRBV30|-
CAWSLGSHYEQYF
TGTGCCTGGAGTTTAGGGTCCCACTACGAGCAGTACTTC
>-|TRBJ2-5|TRBV9|-
CASSVAGTDGETQYF
TGTGCCAGCAGCGTGGCTGGGACCGACGGAGAGACCCAGTACTTC
>few|TRBJ1-2|TRBV7-9|-
CASSRAGATIYGYTF
TGTGCCAGCAGCCGAGCCGGGGCGACGATTTATGGCTACACCTTC
>few|TRBJ2-5|TRBV7-9|-
CASSFQGETQYF
TGTGCCAGCAGCTTCCAGGGGGAGACCCAGTACTTC
>few|TRBJ1-2|TRBV28|-
CASSSTQSYGYTF
TGTGCCAGCAGTTCGACACAGAGCTATGGCTACACCTTC
>-|TRBJ1-4|TRBV29-1|-
CSVEGAHEKLFF
TGCAGCGTTGAAGGGGCGCATGAAAAACTGTTTTTT
>-|TRBJ2-5|TRBV11-2|TRBD1
CASSPTGSETQYF
TGTGCCAGCAGCCCGACAGGGTCGGAGACCCAGTACTTC
>-|TRBJ2-2|TRBV10-3|-
CAIRDSSNTGELFF
TGTGCCATCAGAGACAGCTCGAACACCGGGGAGCTGTTTTTT
>-|TRBJ2-3|TRBV20-1|-
CSAFITDTQYF
TGCAGTGCTTTTATCACAGATACGCAGTATTTT
>-|TRBJ2-5|TRBV5-4|-
CASSIQQYQETQYF
TGTGCCAGCAGCATTCAACAGTACCAAGAGACCCAGTACTTC
>-|TRBJ2-5|TRBV7-2|-
CASSLRLTLPQETQYF
TGTGCCAGCAGCTTAAGGCTCACACTTCCCCAAGAGACCCAGTACTTC
>few|TRBJ2-7|TRBV29-1|-
CSVFLLRSYEQYF
TGCAGCGTTTTCCTCCTCAGGAGCTACGAGCAGTACTTC
>-|TRBJ2-1|TRBV5-1|-
CASSLATNSYNEQFF
TGCGCCAGCAGCTTGGCTACCAACTCCTACAATGAGCAGTTCTTC
>-|TRBJ2-5|TRBV7-8|-
CASRLKGVLAFKETQYF
TGTGCCAGCAGGTTAAAAGGGGTGTTGGCCTTCAAAGAGACCCAGTACTTC
>few|TRBJ2-1|TRBV7-2|-
CASSLPYNEQFF
TGTGCCAGCAGCTTACCCTATAATGAGCAGTTCTTC
>-|TRBJ1-1|TRBV9|TRBD1
CASSAFMGTGEAFF
TGTGCCAGCAGCGCATTCATGGGGACAGGTGAAGCTTTCTTT
>few|TRBJ1-1|TRBV7-9|-
CASSHGLLNTEAFF
TGTGCCAGCAGCCACGGGTTATTGAACACTGAAGCTTTCTTT
>-|TRBJ2-3|TRBV9|TRBD2
CASSELVGGGTQYF
TGTGCCAGCAGCGAGCTGGTTGGCGGGGGTACGCAGTATTTT